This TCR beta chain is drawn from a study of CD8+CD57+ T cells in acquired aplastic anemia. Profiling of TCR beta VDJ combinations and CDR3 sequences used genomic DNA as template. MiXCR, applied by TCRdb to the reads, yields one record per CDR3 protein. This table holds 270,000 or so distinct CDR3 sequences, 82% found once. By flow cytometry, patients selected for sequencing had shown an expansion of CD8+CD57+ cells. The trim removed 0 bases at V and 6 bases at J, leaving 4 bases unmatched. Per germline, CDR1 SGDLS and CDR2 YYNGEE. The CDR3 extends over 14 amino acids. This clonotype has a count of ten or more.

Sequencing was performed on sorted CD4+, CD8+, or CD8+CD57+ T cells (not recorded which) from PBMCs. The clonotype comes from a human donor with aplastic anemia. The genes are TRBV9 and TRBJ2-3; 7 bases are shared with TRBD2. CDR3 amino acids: CASSVGGGPDTQYF. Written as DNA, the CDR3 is TGTGCCAGCAGCGTAGGGGGAGGGCCCGATACGCAGTATTTT.